This T cell receptor (beta chain) is drawn from a study of CD8 T cells in Susac syndrome (dated by TCRdb to the late 2010s). In the study overall: Among the Susac syndrome patients who were sequenced, clinically active disease was present in more than 5 and clinical remission was observed in roughly eight. Whether CD8+ T cell activation and differentiation in Susac syndrome was antigen driven was tested using repertoire sequencing. The study compared CD8+ T cell repertoire clonality among 12 healthy donors, approximately 14 Susac syndrome patients and roughly 16 multiple sclerosis patients. Susac syndrome patients were therapy-naive, on corticosteroids (some also receiving IVIg), or on IVIg alone at blood withdrawal. What the authors observed across the whole study: Some 17 Susac-specific public clones were identified in the total CD8+ repertoire, and about 5 Susac-specific public clones were identified in the CD8+ TEMRA repertoire. Clonal expansion was seen in Susac syndrome CD8+ repertoires, peaking in CD8+ TEMRA cells and being greater in clinically active patients than in remitting ones. The number of individuals in the TCR sequencing and HLA analysis was recognized as being relatively small.

High-throughput TCR beta sequencing profiled peripheral blood CD8+ and CD4+ T cells from healthy donors, Susac syndrome patients and multiple sclerosis patients. Susac syndrome patients met recently defined diagnostic criteria for definite or probable disease. Bulk CD8+ and CD4+ T cells were purified by magnetic negative isolation, whereas CD8+ TEMRA cells were enriched by FACS. Blood was collected in EDTA tubes and processed within 24 hours, with PBMCs isolated through density gradient centrifugation. PBMCs intended for TCR sequencing were cryopreserved in liquid nitrogen and were subsequently thawed in a 37 degrees C water bath. The sorted or isolated CD4+, CD8+ and CD8+ TEMRA cells reached a purity of at least 90%. RNA was extracted using the RNeasy kit, and about 0.5 to 1 microgram was reverse transcribed with random hexamers. The immunoSEQ multiplex PCR assay, covering 54 Vbeta and 13 Jbeta segments, was used to amplify TCR beta CDR3 regions. PCR amplification bias was corrected using a synthetic template baseline for primer optimization and computational correction. On the authors' methods: Reads were assigned to V, D and J genes according to IMGT and analyzed in immunoSEQ Analyzer, with only productive sequences retained. To calculate clonality, Shannon entropy was normalized by log2 of the number of productive unique sequences and then subtracted from one. For each patient and control, public and private clones were evaluated within the 100 most prevalent clones. Clones were defined as Susac-specific when absent from the healthy and MS cohorts, from fewer than 1,300 published viral clones and from other ImmuneACCESS disease sequences. TCRdb reran the public reads through fastp at Q25 and MiXCR, keeping productive beta chains. Merged by CDR3 protein, the rows form single entries marked with the most common genes and DNA. TCRdb assigned the V and J calls; the authors' analysis was not used. This sample is represented by approximately 83,000 distinct CDR3 sequences; 94% of them were singletons. In total, the top ten clones hold under 1% of the sample.

V sheds 0 bases and J sheds 6 bases, leaving 8 bases between their ends. The germline V gene sets CDR1 to MRHNA and CDR2 to SNTAGT. The CDR3 measures 14 amino acids from cysteine to phenylalanine. Just CDR3 DNA is preserved here, 42 bases in frame from base 1. As concerns this clonotype: What antigen it recognizes has not been identified. Qualities for individual bases were not recorded, and no much larger clone is one base off.

The chain is assembled from TRBV6-4 and TRBJ2-2; tentative D gene TRBD2, with 6 bases matching. This receptor was obtained from a human donor with Susac syndrome. Material for sequencing was CD8+ T cells from PBMCs. CDR3 loop: CASSDSWGAGELFF. The nucleotide sequence reads as follows: TGTGCCAGCAGTGACTCTTGGGGGGCCGGGGAGCTGTTTTTT.